Each of the 10 T cell receptor beta chains below was sequenced from the same sample in a study of T-cell reconstitution after alpha-beta-depleted transplantation in children. Preparation of the TCRbeta library used unique molecular identifiers. TCRdb analysed the PCR reads with MiXCR anew, one entry per CDR3 protein. The data hold about 140,000 distinct CDR3 sequences, with 7.5% to 9% observed a single time. The sample in question was PBMCs, mostly from graft donor cells, obtained 180 days after TCRalphabeta/CD19-depleted stem cell transplant. Every receptor here comes from a female patient under 10 years old who had a stem cell transplant for congenital amegakaryocytic thrombocytopenia, so the T cells may come from the graft donor.

In this sample, this clonotype turned up a few times. The rearrangement uses TRBV18 and TRBJ2-7; D is possibly TRBD1 (5 bases). The germline gives CDR1 KGHSH, CDR2 LQKENI. The V gene lost 0 bases and the J gene lost 6 bases, with 12 bases spanning the gap. This CDR3 has 14 residues. Written as DNA, the CDR3 is TGTGCCAGCTCACCACCCAGCAGGGCCGGCGAGCAGTACTTC. As protein: CASSPPSRAGEQYF.

J is TRBJ2-3 and V is TRBV29-1; D ambiguous. Trimming pared 6 bases from V and 2 bases from J, leaving 12 bases between. CDR3 length: 13 amino acids. CDR1 is SQVTM and CDR2 is ANQGSEA in the germline V gene. CDR3 amino acids: CSVLEWDTDTQYF. The DNA of the CDR3 is TGCAGCGTCCTAGAATGGGACACAGATACGCAGTATTTT.

This clonotype was observed at least ten times. This chain joins TRBV20-1 and TRBJ2-7, with unresolved D. Germline V gene data show CDR1 as DFQATT and CDR2 as SNEGSKA (reference sequence). V lost 0 bases to trimming and J lost 0 bases, with 6 bases between them. CDR3 length equals 13 residues. The CDR3 sequence is CSARDPSSYEQYF. Written as DNA, the CDR3 is TGCAGTGCTAGAGATCCGAGCTCCTACGAGCAGTACTTC.

CDR3 loop: CASSPGGLLTDTQYF. CDR3 sequence (DNA): TGTGCCAGCAGCCCAGGGGGACTCTTGACAGATACGCAGTATTTT. J is TRBJ2-3 and V is TRBV7-8; possible D gene TRBD1, 7 bases. Germline V CDR1 and CDR2: SGHVS, FQNEAQ. The CDR3 sequence is 15 residues long. Trimming left V 5 bases short and J 3 bases short, with 15 bases between.

About this clonotype: A much larger clone differs from this one at a single base, so this may be a read error. V is TRBV20-1 and J is TRBJ1-5, with D possibly matching TRBD1 (5 bases). Germline V lookup: CDR1 DFQATT, CDR2 SNEGSKA (reference sequence). The CDR3 runs 14 residues. CDR3 region: CSARGGAGNPPQHF. The CDR3 DNA reads as TGCAGTGCTAGGGGCGGGGCGGGCAATCCGCCCCAGCATTTT.

This clonotype was detected only a few times. CDR3 residues: CASRFTGFTGELFF. The CDR3 DNA reads as TGCGCCAGCAGGTTTACAGGTTTCACCGGGGAGCTGTTTTTT. This rearrangement joins TRBV5-1 to TRBJ2-2, with D possibly TRBD1 on 5 matching bases. Germline V gives CDR1 SGHRS, CDR2 YFSETQ. Trimming removed 5 bases at V and 4 bases at J, with 12 bases between. The CDR3 loop spans 14 amino acids. The full variable domain, rest sourced from reference TRBV5-1 and TRBJ2-2, is KAGVTQTPRYLIKTRGQQVTLSCSPISGHRSVSWYQQTPGQGLQFLFEYFSETQRNKGNFPGRFSGRQFSNSRSEMNVSTLELGDSALYLCASRFTGFTGELFFGEGSRLTVL.

The table lists this clonotype with a few counts. The rearrangement uses TRBV10-3 and TRBJ2-2; D is ambiguous. CDR3 size: 14 residues. CDR1 is ENHRY and CDR2 is SYGVKD in the germline V gene. V lost 4 bases to trimming and J lost 0 bases, with 6 bases between them. The CDR3 sequence: CAISGVANTGELFF. CDR3 nucleotide sequence: TGTGCCATCAGTGGGGTCGCGAACACCGGGGAGCTGTTTTTT.

With regard to this clonotype: A junction end diverges from the germline sequence, so it may reflect a read error. The rearrangement links TRBV5-1 to TRBJ1-1; TRBD1 might be the D (6 bases). Germline CDR1 is SGHRS and CDR2 is YFSETQ. The CDR3 is 13 amino acids. The CDR3 nucleotides are TGCGCCAGCAGCTTAGGGACACCCACTGACGCTTTCTTT. Amino acids: CASSLGTPTDAFF.

The gene calls are TRBV6-1 and TRBJ1-5; D not resolved. CDR1 and CDR2 from the germline V gene are MNHNS and SASEGT. Trimming cost V 0 bases and J 9 bases, with 12 bases left between them. The CDR3 is 14 amino acids. CDR3 protein: CASSEAAGLSPQHF. CDR3 coding DNA: TGTGCCAGCAGTGAAGCGGCAGGTTTATCGCCCCAGCATTTT.

In this sample, this clonotype turned up many times. The genes are TRBV7-8 and TRBJ1-5; no clear D gene. Germline V CDR1 and CDR2: SGHVS, FQNEAQ. V was shortened by 2 bases and J by 5 bases, with 10 bases between the two germline ends. This CDR3 spans 14 amino acids. In DNA form, the CDR3 reads TGTGCCAGCAGCTTATTCGCAGATCATCAGCCCCAGCATTTT. Translation: CASSLFADHQPQHF.